This T cell receptor (beta chain) was captured in a study of a mutant IDH1 vaccine in newly diagnosed glioma. Measured with immunoSEQ multiplex PCR; TCRdb has only the in-frame clones, and not every one. The sample lists approximately 52,000 clones; 65% to 80% were seen once. Regarding time point: baseline, week 1 (first vaccination visit). The sample's treatment: pre-vaccination baseline after standard-of-care therapy. V lost 0 bases, J lost 0 bases, and 15 bases lay in between. The length of the CDR3 is 18 residues. Per the germline V gene, CDR1 is SGHRS and CDR2 is YFSETQ. Source: PBMCs, taken from a glioma patient treated with radiotherapy, temozolomide or both. The gene calls are TRBV5-1 and TRBJ2-2, with D perhaps TRBD1 (5 bases). This TCR was recovered from a woman between 40 and 55 years old with glioma. In nucleotides, the CDR3 is TGCGCCAGCAGCTTGGATACAGGAGTCCCTGCGAACACCGGGGAGCTGTTTTTT. Translation: CASSLDTGVPANTGELFF.